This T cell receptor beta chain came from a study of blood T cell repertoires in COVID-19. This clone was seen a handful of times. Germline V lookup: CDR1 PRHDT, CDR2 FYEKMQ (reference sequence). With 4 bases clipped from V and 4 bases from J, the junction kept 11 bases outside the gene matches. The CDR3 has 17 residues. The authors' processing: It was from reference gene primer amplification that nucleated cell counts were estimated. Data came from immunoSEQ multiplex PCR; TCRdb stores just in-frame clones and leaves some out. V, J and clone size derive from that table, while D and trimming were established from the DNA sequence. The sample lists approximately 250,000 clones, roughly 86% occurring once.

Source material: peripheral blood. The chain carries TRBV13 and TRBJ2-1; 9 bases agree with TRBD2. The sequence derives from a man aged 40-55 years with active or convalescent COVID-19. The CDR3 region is CASSSPDSGRGYNEQFF. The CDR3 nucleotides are TGTGCCAGCAGCTCCCCTGATAGCGGGAGAGGGTACAATGAGCAGTTCTTC. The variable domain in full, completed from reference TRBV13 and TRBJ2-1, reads AAGVIQSPRHLIKEKRETATLKCYPIPRHDTVYWYQQGPGQDPQFLISFYEKMQSDKGSIPDRFSAQQFSDYHSELNMSSLELGDSALYFCASSSPDSGRGYNEQFFGPGTRLTVL.